This entry is about one T cell receptor beta chain. The record originates from a study of T-cell memory formation after mild COVID-19. Via MiXCR, TCRdb re-called the 5' RACE reads, giving one row per CDR3 protein. This sample yields over 150,000 distinct CDR3 sequences, of which roughly 23% are seen a single time; 20% to 25% belongs to the top ten. This CDR3 has 14 amino acids. The trim removed 4 bases at V and 0 bases at J, leaving 2 bases unmatched. Germline CDR1 is LNHDA and CDR2 is SQIVND (reference sequence). This clonotype was sampled from an adult woman who had mild COVID-19 (a few samples of this study predate the infection). Cell type and time point are not known. The chain couples TRBV19 to TRBJ2-7; 8 nucleotides agree with TRBD2. Sequencing was performed on PBMCs or a T cell subset sorted from them (not recorded which). The CDR3 sequence: CASSNSGSSYEQYF. The CDR3 nucleotides are TGTGCCAGTAGTAACAGCGGGAGCTCCTACGAGCAGTACTTC.